What follows describes a single T cell receptor beta chain. What antigen it recognizes has not been identified. Per-base quality was not reported, and no clone a single base away is much larger than it. These data belong to a study of T cell responses to AZD1222 COVID-19 vaccine (dated by TCRdb to the early 2020s). Regarding the complete study: Because spike-specific TCR depth and breadth did not differ between the two schedules, AZD1222 recipients who got a second dose at roughly 4 weeks were pooled with those who got a second dose at roughly 12 weeks. A total of 233 trial participants underwent TCR sequencing, of whom around 210 had received two doses of AZD1222 and about 25 had received two doses of the MenACWY control vaccine. Trial participants were enrolled by age into 18-55, 56-69 and 70-plus year subgroups, with roughly 160, 29 and 62 TCR-sequenced participants respectively.

From cysteine to phenylalanine, the CDR3 is 13 amino acids long. Kept here is only the CDR3 DNA, which spans 39 bases and is read in frame from base 1. For CDR1 and CDR2, the germline V gene lists MGHRA and YSYEKL. V is pared back by 5 bases and J by 5 bases, with 12 bases lying between the germline termini. The CDR3 regions of human TCRbeta chains were analyzed by immunosequencing. The authors processed their data as follows. TCRs in the repertoires were matched against a reference library of SARS-CoV-2-specific TCRs that had been generated with the MIRA antigen-specificity platform. Breadth meant the fraction of unique TCRs that were SARS-CoV-2-associated, whereas depth meant the fraction of total T cells that were SARS-CoV-2-associated. Each spike-specific TCR was assigned to its reactive spike region and to a CD4 or CD8 class using the MIRA data. Log10-transformed breadth and depth values were compared by one-way ANOVA with Sidak's multiple comparisons tests. Here the immuneACCESS table is served through TCRdb, limited to in-frame sequences with V and J called. Missing clones are a known gap in these copies; in checked studies unresolved V genes cover under half, and the rest lacks a known reason. V and J calls and clone size are copied from that table; D and trimming were computed from the DNA. This sample holds 140,000 to 150,000 clones; roughly 92% were observed only once. The ten biggest clones cover 1.7% of the sample.

The sample's time point, from its label and the paper: baseline before first vaccination. Vaccinee samples came from UK trials COV001 and COV002, including a single-blind randomized controlled phase 2/3 trial of AZD1222 (ChAdOx1 nCoV-19) in healthy adults. Trial participant PBMC samples were collected at day 0 and day 28 after the second dose for TCRbeta chain sequencing. On the study overall, not on this receptor specifically: The 56-69-year group was small, and its depth increase did not reach significance, likely because of low power. CD4 TCRs associated with the vaccine covered the entire spike protein, and the dominant responses were in regions 160-218 and 743-854. A significant rise in spike-specific TCR breadth and depth was observed after two AZD1222 doses relative to day 0 and relative to MenACWY recipients. Only five to seven AZD1222 recipients were SARS-CoV-2 seropositive at baseline, limiting conclusions about previously exposed vaccinees. Reportedly, almost half of the unique spike-specific TCRs recognized epitopes lying outside the regions that are mutated in the B.1.351 and B.1.1.7 variants. Participants were mostly white British, with more females than males. The authors suggested clonal diversity may have been underestimated. No day 14 peak-response samples were available, so repertoires were characterized only after the peak T cell response.

The V and J segments used are TRBV4-1 and TRBJ1-1; a tentative D match to TRBD1 spans 6 bases. This TCR came from an adult in good health. The specimen was peripheral blood, collected on day 0 of AZD1222 vaccination. The DNA reads TGCGCCAGCAGCAGCACAGGGCTGACTGAAGCTTTCTTT. Translated, this is CASSSTGLTEAFF.